A selection of T cell receptor beta chains follows, all from one sample in a study of blood T cells in healthy people across ages. In TCRdb, the 5' RACE reads were re-called with MiXCR into one record per CDR3 protein. Altogether roughly 500,000 distinct CDR3 sequences are present, approximately 27% being singletons, with the ten largest covering less than 20%. The specimen sequenced was blood. The source of these receptors is a woman in her 70s in good health. The CDR3 runs from the conserved cysteine through the conserved F or W. D genes are given only for firm matches. Size tells how often a clone was seen (once, few, many) or the class of an expanded clone, and some rows leave it out.

cdr3_aa cdr3_nt j_call clone_size d_call v_call
CASSYRHSGANVLTF TGTGCCAGCAGTTACCGGCACTCTGGGGCCAACGTCCTGACTTTC TRBJ2-6 - - TRBV6-2/TRBV6-3
CASNPPGQGSGNTIYF TGTGCCAGCAATCCTCCGGGACAGGGTTCTGGAAACACCATATATTTT TRBJ1-3 - TRBD1 TRBV28
CASNSNPQGIAETQYF TGTGCCAGCAATTCTAACCCACAGGGGATCGCGGAGACCCAGTACTTC TRBJ2-5 - TRBD1 TRBV12-3/TRBV12-4
CASRQINQPQHF TGTGCCAGCAGACAGATCAATCAGCCCCAGCATTTT TRBJ1-5 - - TRBV2
CASSLGTGRGSYEQYF TGTGCCAGCAGCTTAGGGACAGGGAGAGGTTCCTACGAGCAGTACTTC TRBJ2-7 few TRBD1 TRBV7-2
CSVQTGNPGELFF TGCAGCGTTCAGACAGGGAACCCCGGGGAGCTGTTTTTT TRBJ2-2 - TRBD1 TRBV29-1
CASRPGDSISTDTQYF TGTGCCAGCAGACCGGGGGACAGCATAAGCACAGATACGCAGTATTTT TRBJ2-3 few - TRBV27
CASSRITYNEQFF TGTGCCAGCAGCCGTATTACCTACAATGAGCAGTTCTTC TRBJ2-1 - - TRBV3-1
CASSYGGSGNTIYF TGTGCCAGCAGTTACGGGGGATCTGGAAACACCATATATTTT TRBJ1-3 many - TRBV6-6
CASSGTTSGANVLTF TGTGCCAGCAGCGGGACAACCTCTGGGGCCAACGTCCTGACTTTC TRBJ2-6 many - TRBV11-2
CATTLREPRYYGYTF TGTGCCACCACTCTGCGAGAACCTCGATACTATGGCTACACCTTC TRBJ1-2 - - TRBV6-1
CASSVVEGGYTF TGTGCCAGCAGCGTAGTAGAGGGTGGCTACACCTTC TRBJ1-2 - - TRBV9
CASSLSGRADEQYF TGCGCCAGCAGCTTATCGGGAAGAGCGGACGAGCAGTACTTC TRBJ2-7 - - TRBV5-1
CASSQDGESPLHF TGCGCCAGCAGCCAAGATGGGGAATCACCCCTCCACTTT TRBJ1-6 few - TRBV4-3
CATSVGISRGSGYTF TGTGCCACCTCGGTGGGCATTTCGAGGGGCTCCGGCTACACCTTC TRBJ1-2 - - TRBV19
CASNWDPAYNEQFF TGTGCCAGCAATTGGGACCCAGCCTACAATGAGCAGTTCTTC TRBJ2-1 - - TRBV2
CASSPTGGAAYSNQPQHF TGTGCCAGCAGTCCGACAGGGGGGGCCGCATATAGCAATCAGCCCCAGCATTTT TRBJ1-5 few TRBD1 TRBV27
CASSYLDRNTEAFF TGCGCCAGCAGCTACCTTGACAGGAACACTGAAGCTTTCTTT TRBJ1-1 - - TRBV5-1
CASSYSSGGKTQYF TGTGCCAGCAGTTACTCGTCGGGGGGCAAGACCCAGTACTTC TRBJ2-5 few - TRBV6-5
CATSSARGVWETQYF TGTGCCACCAGCAGTGCCAGGGGGGTGTGGGAGACCCAGTACTTC TRBJ2-5 few - TRBV15
CASSTRDRGSYEQYF TGTGCCAGCAGTACCCGGGACAGGGGGTCCTACGAGCAGTACTTC TRBJ2-7 - TRBD1 TRBV6-1
CASALAGTETQYF TGTGCCAGTGCTTTAGCGGGGACAGAGACCCAGTACTTC TRBJ2-5 few TRBD2 TRBV6-2/TRBV6-3
CASSSAGTGTYEQYF TGTGCCAGCAGCTCCGCCGGGACAGGAACCTACGAGCAGTACTTC TRBJ2-7 many TRBD1 TRBV7-2
CASSYGDGNYGYTF TGTGCCAGCAGTTACGGGGACGGAAACTATGGCTACACCTTC TRBJ1-2 few - TRBV6-5
CASSQAPQWGQGQEAFF TGTGCCAGCAGCCAAGCACCCCAGTGGGGACAGGGTCAGGAAGCTTTCTTT TRBJ1-1 few TRBD1 TRBV14
CASSSLSTHGYTF TGTGCCAGCAGTTCTCTATCGACTCATGGCTACACCTTC TRBJ1-2 - - TRBV12-3/TRBV12-4
CSARLGGRWDRSNQPQHF TGCAGTGCTAGACTGGGCGGTCGTTGGGACAGGAGCAATCAGCCCCAGCATTTT TRBJ1-5 few TRBD1 TRBV20-1
CASSLQGAKADTQYF TGTGCCAGCAGTTTGCAGGGGGCAAAGGCAGATACGCAGTATTTT TRBJ2-3 once TRBD1 TRBV12-3/TRBV12-4
CASSSAGPLRF TGTGCCAGCAGCTCTGCGGGGCCCCTCCGCTTT TRBJ1-6 - - TRBV7-2
CASGGDSRTEAFF TGTGCCAGCGGGGGGGACTCGCGAACTGAAGCTTTCTTT TRBJ1-1 few - TRBV6-2/TRBV6-3